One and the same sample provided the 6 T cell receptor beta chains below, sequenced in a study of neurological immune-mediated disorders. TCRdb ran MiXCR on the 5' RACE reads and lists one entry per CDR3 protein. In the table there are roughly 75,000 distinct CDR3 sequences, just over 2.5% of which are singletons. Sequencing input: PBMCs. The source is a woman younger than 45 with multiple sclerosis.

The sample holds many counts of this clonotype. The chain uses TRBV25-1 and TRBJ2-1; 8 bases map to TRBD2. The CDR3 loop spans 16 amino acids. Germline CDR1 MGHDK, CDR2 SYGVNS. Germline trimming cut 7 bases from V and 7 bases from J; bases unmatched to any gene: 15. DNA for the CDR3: TGTGCCAGCACCCCCGGAACGGGAGGGCCTGAGAATGAGCAGTTCTTC. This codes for CASTPGTGGPENEQFF.

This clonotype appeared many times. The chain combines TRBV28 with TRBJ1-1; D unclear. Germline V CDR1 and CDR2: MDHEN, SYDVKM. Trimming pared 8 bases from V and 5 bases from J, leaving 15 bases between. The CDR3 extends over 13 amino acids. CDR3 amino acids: CASQDGVWTEAFF. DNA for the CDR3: TGTGCCAGCCAAGACGGGGTTTGGACTGAAGCTTTCTTT.

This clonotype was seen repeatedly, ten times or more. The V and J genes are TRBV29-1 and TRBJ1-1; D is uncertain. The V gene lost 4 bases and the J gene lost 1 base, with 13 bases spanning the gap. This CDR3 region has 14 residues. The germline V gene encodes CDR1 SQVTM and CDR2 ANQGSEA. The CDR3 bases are TGCAGCGTTGTTGTAGGTTTAGGGAACACTGAAGCTTTCTTT. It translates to CSVVVGLGNTEAFF.

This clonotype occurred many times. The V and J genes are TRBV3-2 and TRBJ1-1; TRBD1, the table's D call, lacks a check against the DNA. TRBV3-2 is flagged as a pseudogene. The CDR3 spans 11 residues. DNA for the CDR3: TGTGCCAGCACCCACAGGGCTAGAGCTTTCTTT. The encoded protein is CASTHRARAFF.

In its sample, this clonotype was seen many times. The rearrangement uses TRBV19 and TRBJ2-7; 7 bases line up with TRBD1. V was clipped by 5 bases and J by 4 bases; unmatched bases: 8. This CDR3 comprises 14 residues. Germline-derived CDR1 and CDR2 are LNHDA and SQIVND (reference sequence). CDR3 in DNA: TGTGCCAGTAGTTTCATGGGGGACAGTTACGAGCAGTACTTC. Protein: CASSFMGDSYEQYF.

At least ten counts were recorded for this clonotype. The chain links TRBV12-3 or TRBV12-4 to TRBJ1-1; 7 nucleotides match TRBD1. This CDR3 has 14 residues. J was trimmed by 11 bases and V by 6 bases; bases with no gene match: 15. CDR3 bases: TGTGCCAGCAGCCTCTGGACAGGCGGCGGAGAGGCTTTCTTT. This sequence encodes CASSLWTGGGEAFF.